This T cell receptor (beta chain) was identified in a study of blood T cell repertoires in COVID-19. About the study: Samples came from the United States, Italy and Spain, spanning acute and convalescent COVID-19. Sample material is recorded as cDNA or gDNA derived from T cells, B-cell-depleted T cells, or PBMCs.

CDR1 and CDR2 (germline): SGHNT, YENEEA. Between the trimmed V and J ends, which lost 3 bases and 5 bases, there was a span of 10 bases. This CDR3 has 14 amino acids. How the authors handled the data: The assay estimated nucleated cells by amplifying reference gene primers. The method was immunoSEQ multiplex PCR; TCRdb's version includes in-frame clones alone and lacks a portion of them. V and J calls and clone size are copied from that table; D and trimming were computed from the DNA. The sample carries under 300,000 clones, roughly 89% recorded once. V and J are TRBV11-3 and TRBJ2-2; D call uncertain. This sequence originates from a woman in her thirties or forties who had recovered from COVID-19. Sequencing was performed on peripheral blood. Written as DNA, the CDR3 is TGTGCCAGCAGCTTGTCGACTCAGACCGGGGAGCTGTTTTTT. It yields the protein CASSLSTQTGELFF. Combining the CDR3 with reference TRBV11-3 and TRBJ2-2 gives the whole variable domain EAGVVQSPRYKIIEKKQPVAFWCNPISGHNTLYWYLQNLGQGPELLIRYENEEAVDDSQLPKDRFSAERLKGVDSTLKIQPAELGDSAVYLCASSLSTQTGELFFGEGSRLTVL.